Each of the 26 T cell receptor beta chains below was sequenced from the same sample in a study of beta chain features in type 1 diabetes listed by TCRdb under 2018. Libraries came from the immunoSEQ multiplex PCR assay. The High Capacity cDNA Reverse Transcription Kit was used to reverse transcribe all of the isolated RNA, meaning that expressed TCRB transcripts were what got sequenced. Not all clones reach the TCRdb copy of this immuneACCESS table, which keeps in-frame sequences only. Checked studies attribute under half of the gap to unresolved V genes and leave the rest unexplained. This sample gives about 410,000 clones in total; approximately 14% of them show up just once. The ten largest make up 0.035% to 0.045% of the sample. Sequenced input: naive CD4+ T cells from blood. The sample's cell subset or site label, decoded: true naive CD4+ T cells. All receptors derive from a man between 25 and 39 years old in good health.

This clone was seen only a few times. The chain is built from TRBV2 and TRBJ2-2; D may be TRBD2 (5 bases). The CDR3 length is 13 residues. V was shortened by 6 bases and J by 5 bases, with 10 bases between the two germline ends. Germline CDR1 is SNHLY and CDR2 is FYNNEI. CDR3 nucleotides: TGTGCCAGCAGGGACTTCATTACCGGGGAGCTGTTTTTT. Amino acids: CASRDFITGELFF.

This clone appeared a few times. The chain carries TRBV5-4 and TRBJ2-3; the match to TRBD2 covers 10 bases. The CDR3 contains 14 residues. Germline V CDR1 and CDR2: SGHNT, YYREEE (reference sequence). The J segment lost 6 bases and the V segment lost 4 bases, leaving 5 bases of the junction unmatched. The CDR3 nucleotides are TGTGCCAGCAGCGGAGGGACTAGCGCGGATACGCAGTATTTT. Translated, it gives CASSGGTSADTQYF.

The V call is TRBV14, the J call TRBJ2-4; possibly TRBD1 for D (5 bases). The CDR3 is 14 residues long. Germline-derived CDR1 and CDR2 are SGHDN and FVKESK. Trimming removed 2 bases from V and 4 bases from J, with 9 bases in between. CDR3 loop: CASSQWRQKNIQYF. In nucleotides, the CDR3 is TGTGCCAGCAGCCAATGGAGACAGAAAAACATTCAGTACTTC.

The V gene is TRBV5-1, the J gene TRBJ2-7; no clear D. Germline CDR1 is SGHRS and CDR2 is YFSETQ. The CDR3 is 14 residues long. V gave up 0 bases and J gave up 1 base, with 8 bases separating them. The CDR3 region has the DNA TGCGCCAGCAGCTTGGGAACAGCATCCTACGAGCAGTACGTC. Its protein product is CASSLGTASYEQYV.

This clone has a handful of counts. The chain uses TRBV6-1 and TRBJ2-6, with D perhaps matching TRBD1 or TRBD2 (6 bases each). The CDR3 totals 18 residues. Trimming removed 5 bases from V and 2 bases from J, with 19 bases in between. Per germline, CDR1 MNHNS and CDR2 SASEGT. DNA of the CDR3: TGTGCCAGCAGTAAAGAGGGGGAGGTGACTCCTGGGGCCAACGTCCTGACTTTC. As protein: CASSKEGEVTPGANVLTF.

This clone was counted only a few times. The chain employs TRBV21-1 and TRBJ1-1. TRBV21-1 is listed as a pseudogene. This CDR3 is 13 amino acids long. The CDR3 loop reads CASSTGEGTEAFF. The CDR3 region has the DNA TGTGCCAGCAGCACGGGGGAGGGGACTGAAGCTTTCTTT.

CDR3 nucleotide sequence: TGCGCCAGCAGCCTCCGCTTAGCGGGAGCAAATGAGCAGTTCTTC. Translation: CASSLRLAGANEQFF. The chain links TRBV4-3 to TRBJ2-1, with 9 bases lining up with TRBD2. The CDR3 totals 15 residues. The V gene's germline CDR1 is LGHNA and CDR2 YSLEER. V lost 4 bases, J lost 7 bases, and 8 bases stayed unmatched.

Only a few counts were recorded for this clone. V gene TRBV2 combines with J gene TRBJ2-1, with a tentative D call TRBD2 (6 bases). Germline values: CDR1 SNHLY, CDR2 FYNNEI. V was trimmed by 6 bases and J by 9 bases, leaving 18 bases between them. This CDR3 contains 14 residues. CDR3 in amino acids: CASRAGRSMAEQFF. The CDR3 region has the DNA TGTGCCAGCAGGGCGGGAAGGTCGATGGCTGAGCAGTTCTTC.

Of note for this clone: Other DNA sequences of this sample code for an identical CDR3. The V call is TRBV7-9, the J call TRBJ2-3; no definite D call. The CDR3 covers 12 residues. Germline CDR1 SEHNR, CDR2 FQNEAQ (reference sequence). V lost 1 base and J 4 bases, leaving 3 bases between the germline ends. The CDR3 loop is CASSLGADTQYF. The CDR3 DNA reads as TGTGCCAGCAGCTTAGGGGCAGATACGCAGTATTTT.

The rearrangement joins TRBV25-1 to TRBJ2-5; no clear D. V was pared by 0 bases and J by 7 bases, with 12 bases between. The CDR3 is 14 residues long. Germline-derived CDR1 and CDR2 are MGHDK and SYGVNS. CDR3 in amino acids: CASSEYPSLRTQYF. CDR3 nucleotide sequence: TGTGCCAGCAGTGAATATCCTAGTCTGAGGACCCAGTACTTC.

This clone appeared a few times. The chain couples TRBV7-2 to TRBJ1-4; D unresolved. The CDR3 is 14 amino acids. From germline, CDR1 is SGHTA and CDR2 FQGNSA. V lost 6 bases and J lost 7, with 15 bases in between. The CDR3 DNA reads TGTGCCAGCAGTCAACCGCGAGGATTTGAAAAACTGTTTTTT. It is translated as CASSQPRGFEKLFF.

The chain uses TRBV5-4 and TRBJ1-3; no clear D gene. Germline loops: CDR1 SGHNT, CDR2 YYREEE (reference sequence). CDR3 length: 13 amino acids. Trimming left V 4 bases short and J 1 base short, with 6 bases between. In DNA, the CDR3 is TGTGCCAGCAGCCCCGGGTCTGGAAACACCATATATTTT. Its translation: CASSPGSGNTIYF.

This clone has just a few counts. The V and J genes are TRBV7-8 and TRBJ2-5; D is unclear. The CDR3 length is 13 residues. Between the trimmed V and J ends, which lost 1 base and 1 base, there was a span of 4 bases. Germline V gene data show CDR1 as SGHVS and CDR2 as FQNEAQ. This chain's CDR3 is CASSLVGQETQYF. CDR3 nucleotides: TGTGCCAGCAGCTTAGTGGGCCAAGAGACCCAGTACTTC.

This clone has more than one count but fewer than ten. The V call is TRBV29-1, the J call TRBJ1-3; D is ambiguous. V was shortened by 6 bases and J by 4 bases, with 13 bases between the two germline ends. Germline V gene sequence: CDR1 SQVTM, CDR2 ANQGSEA. The CDR3 spans 13 residues. CDR3 sequence reads: CSVSGSGGNTIYF. DNA of the CDR3: TGCAGCGTCAGCGGCTCGGGGGGAAACACCATATATTTT.

The CDR3 here is CASSIRQGLTYEQYF. The CDR3 bases are TGTGCCAGCAGTATCCGACAGGGGTTGACCTACGAGCAGTACTTC. The chain recombines TRBV27 with TRBJ2-7; TRBD1 matches at 8 bases. The CDR3 runs to 15 residues. Germline CDR1 and CDR2: MNHEY and SMNVEV (reference sequence). V gave up 5 bases and J gave up 2 bases; unmatched junction bases: 8.

In this sample, this clone turned up a few times. The CDR3: CASRGAPLSYNEQFF. In DNA form, the CDR3 reads TGTGCCAGCAGAGGAGCGCCGCTGTCCTACAATGAGCAGTTCTTC. The chain uses TRBV5-6 and TRBJ2-1; no clear D. This CDR3 contains 15 residues. Trimming left V 5 bases short and J 1 base short, with 13 bases between. Germline V CDR1 and CDR2: SGHDT, YYEEEE.

This clone showed up many times. The chain recombines TRBV7-2 with TRBJ2-5, with D hard to call. Germline CDR1 is SGHTA and CDR2 is FQGNSA. The CDR3 covers 11 residues. V was pared by 5 bases and J by 6 bases, with 7 bases between. The CDR3 DNA reads as TGTGCCAGCAGCCCGAAGCAGACCCAGTACTTC. Its translation is CASSPKQTQYF.

This clone showed up just a few times. The V gene is TRBV23-1, the J gene TRBJ2-7; 7 nucleotides agree with TRBD1. TRBV23-1 is treated as an ORF (open reading frame) with a function not yet certain. This CDR3 is built from 10 residues. The CDR3 loop reads CASSQVGGNV. CDR3 coding DNA: TGCGCCAGCAGTCAAGTAGGGGGCAATGTC.

The chain uses TRBV7-6 and TRBJ2-1; a possible D gene is TRBD1 (6 bases). This CDR3 has 18 residues. Germline assignment: CDR1 SGHVS and CDR2 FNYEAQ. The V and J ends lost 0 bases and 0 bases respectively, with 15 bases between them. The DNA for the CDR3 is TGTGCCAGCAGCTTAGCGTGGACAGACGTAAGCTCCTACAATGAGCAGTTCTTC. This encodes CASSLAWTDVSSYNEQFF.

There are a few counts of this clone. The chain employs TRBV28 and TRBJ2-7, with 7 bases fitting TRBD1. V trimming: 5 bases; J trimming: 4 bases; junction bases outside the gene matches: 8. CDR3 length: 14 amino acids. Germline V lookup: CDR1 MDHEN, CDR2 SYDVKM. CDR3 DNA: TGTGCCAGCAGTGCCGGACAGGTGACTTACGAGCAGTACGTC. Amino acids: CASSAGQVTYEQYV.

This clone was counted a few times. The genes are TRBV11-2 and TRBJ2-7; 7 bases match TRBD2. CDR1 SGHAT and CDR2 FQNNGV come from the germline V gene. The CDR3 length is 15 residues. Germline trimming cut 1 base from V and 1 base from J; bases unmatched to any gene: 4. CDR3 coding DNA: TGTGCCAGCAGCTTAGCGGCTAGCGGATCCTACGAGCAGTACGTC. Its protein is CASSLAASGSYEQYV.

This clone was detected a few times. The chain carries TRBV7-8 and TRBJ2-1; D call uncertain. CDR1 is SGHVS and CDR2 is FQNEAQ in the germline V gene. Trimming took off 5 bases at V and 3 bases at J, with 23 bases between the two ends. The CDR3 is 18 residues long. The CDR3 nucleotides are TGTGCCAGCAGCCCAGGTTACCGGTCGATGAGGCGCTACAATGAGCAGTTCTTC. It specifies CASSPGYRSMRRYNEQFF.

This clone was found a few times. In DNA form, the CDR3 reads TGCAGCGGCTTGGCAGGTAAAGCTTTCTTT. Amino acids: CSGLAGKAFF. This chain joins TRBV29-1 and TRBJ1-1; D uncertain. CDR1 and CDR2 (germline): SQVTM, ANQGSEA. Trimming removed 7 bases at V and 9 bases at J, with 12 bases between. The CDR3 spans 10 residues.

The gene calls are TRBV7-9 and TRBJ2-5; tentative D call: TRBD2 (6 bases). The CDR3 is made up of 14 amino acids. From germline, CDR1 is SEHNR and CDR2 FQNEAQ (reference sequence). Trimming cost V 5 bases and J 3 bases, with 13 bases left between them. The chain's CDR3 is CASSPGTGEETQYF. The DNA of the CDR3 is TGTGCCAGCAGCCCTGGGACGGGAGAAGAGACCCAGTACTTC.

The chain links TRBV18 to TRBJ2-1; 8 nucleotides agree with TRBD2. V trimming: 2 bases; J trimming: 9 bases; junction bases outside the gene matches: 6. CDR1 and CDR2 (germline): KGHSH, LQKENI. The CDR3 loop spans 14 amino acids. The DNA of the CDR3 is TGTGCCAGCTCACCAAGCGGGAGTGGTAGTGAGCAGTTCTTC. Translation: CASSPSGSGSEQFF. Full variable domain (remainder filled in from reference TRBV18 and TRBJ2-1): NAGVMQNPRHLVRRRGQEARLRCSPMKGHSHVYWYRQLPEEGLKFMVYLQKENIIDESGMPKERFSAEFPKEGPSILRIQQVVRGDSAAYFCASSPSGSGSEQFFGPGTRLTVL.

V and J are TRBV9 and TRBJ2-7; D may be TRBD2 (6 bases). The germline V and J ends were trimmed by 4 bases and 9 bases, with 35 bases remaining between them. The CDR3 contains 19 residues. CDR1 is SGDLS and CDR2 is YYNGEE in the germline V gene. The CDR3 DNA reads TGTGCCAGCAGCAAAACCCAGGGACTTCAGGGAGATTCCTATGATGGGCAGTACTTC. As protein: CASSKTQGLQGDSYDGQYF.